The present entry profiles one T cell receptor beta chain with its context. Data came from immunoSEQ multiplex PCR; TCRdb stores just in-frame clones and leaves some out. Among a few million clones listed, under 97% were seen once. This specimen belongs to a study of shared clonotypes between healthy human individuals. V shed 6 bases and J shed 4 bases, with 13 bases lying between them. This CDR3 has 14 amino acids. The germline CDR1 and CDR2 sequences are MNHNS and SASEGT. This chain joins TRBV6-1 and TRBJ1-3; a weak D match, TRBD1 (6 bases). The sample comprised naive CD4+ T cells sorted from blood. Subset specified: CD45RA+ positively selected. The TCR comes from a man younger than 35 in good health. The CDR3 DNA follows: TGTGCCAGCAGGAATCAGGGGAACGGAAACACCATATATTTT. Amino acid sequence: CASRNQGNGNTIYF.